A selection of T cell receptor beta chains follows, all from one sample in a study of chemoradiotherapy in HPV16-positive cancers. Profiled with immunoSEQ multiplex PCR; TCRdb holds only in-frame clones, not every one. The profile shows 10,000 to 15,000 clones, about 75% of them singletons. The sample here was taken from a patient who underwent chemoradiotherapy. The receptors stem from a human donor with HPV-associated anogenital cancer. CDR3s include the opening cysteine and the closing phenylalanine or tryptophan. The D gene is left open where the match is weak. Where a row states a size, it is once, few, many or the class of an expanded clone; other rows omit it.

clone_size j_call cdr3_length v_call d_call cdr3_aa cdr3_nt
few TRBJ2-1 15 TRBV28 - CASSLSGSWYNEQFF TGTGCCAGCAGTTTAAGTGGGAGTTGGTACAATGAGCAGTTCTTC
few TRBJ2-1 15 TRBV7-3 TRBD1 CASSLFGTGGYEQFF TGTGCCAGCAGCTTATTTGGGACAGGGGGGTATGAGCAGTTCTTC
- TRBJ1-5 13 TRBV4-3 - CASSHGRIPPRHF TGCGCCAGCAGCCATGGGAGGATTCCTCCCCGGCATTTT
- TRBJ2-7 15 TRBV9 TRBD1 CASSVSGGQGSEQYF TGTGCCAGCAGCGTTAGTGGGGGACAGGGGTCCGAGCAGTACTTC
- TRBJ2-2 17 TRBV5-8 TRBD1 CASSLKRDSSNTGELFF TGTGCCAGCAGCCTCAAAAGGGACAGTTCGAACACCGGGGAGCTGTTTTTT
- TRBJ2-7 12 TRBV21-1 - CASSKDTYEQYF TGTGCCAGCAGCAAAGACACCTACGAGCAGTACTTC
- TRBJ1-2 16 TRBV7-2 TRBD1 CASSYLPGQGPYGYTF TGTGCCAGCAGCTACCTCCCGGGACAGGGACCCTATGGCTACACCTTC
- TRBJ2-1 14 TRBV30 - CACSRVSSYNEQFF TGTGCCTGCAGCAGGGTTAGCTCCTACAATGAGCAGTTCTTC
once TRBJ2-2 15 TRBV11-2 - CASSLLRGDTGELFF TGTGCCAGCAGCTTATTACGAGGGGACACCGGGGAGCTGTTTTTT
- TRBJ2-3 14 TRBV4-1 - CASSRRAGSDTQYF TGCGCCAGCAGCCGCCGGGCAGGGTCAGATACGCAGTATTTT
- TRBJ1-3 14 TRBV21-1 - CASSPDRSGNTIYF TGTGCCAGCAGCCCGGATCGATCTGGAAACACCATATATTTT
- TRBJ2-2 13 TRBV6-4 - CASSDTDTGELFF TGTGCCAGCAGTGACACAGACACCGGGGAGCTGTTTTTT
- TRBJ1-1 14 TRBV6-1 TRBD1 CASRLDRMNTEAFF TGTGCCAGCAGACTGGACAGGATGAACACTGAAGCTTTCTTT
- TRBJ2-5 14 TRBV14 TRBD1 CASSRDRAQETQYF TGTGCCAGCAGCCGAGACAGGGCCCAAGAGACCCAGTACTTC
- TRBJ2-3 15 TRBV5-1 - CASSLAGTDSDTQYF TGCGCCAGCAGCTTGGCAGGGACGGATTCAGATACGCAGTATTTT
- TRBJ1-1 13 TRBV6-5 - CASSSTGWTEAFF TGTGCCAGCAGTTCCACCGGTTGGACTGAAGCTTTCTTT
- TRBJ2-7 16 TRBV4-3 TRBD1 CASSQDLGRGHYEQYF TGCGCCAGCAGCCAAGATCTGGGCAGGGGGCACTACGAGCAGTACTTC
once TRBJ2-6 15 TRBV6-1 - CASSASRSGANVLTF TGTGCCAGCAGTGCCTCTAGGTCTGGGGCCAACGTCCTGACTTTC
few TRBJ2-1 12 TRBV11-2 TRBD1 CASSLRTGDQFF TGTGCCAGCAGCTTACGGACAGGGGACCAGTTCTTC
- TRBJ2-5 13 TRBV28 - CASSPRLQETQYF TGTGCCAGCAGCCCCAGGCTTCAAGAGACCCAGTACTTC
once TRBJ1-1 14 TRBV2 - CASSEIRVYTEAFF TGTGCCAGCAGTGAAATACGGGTTTACACTGAAGCTTTCTTT
few TRBJ2-7 13 TRBV2 - CASSLQGQYEQYF TGTGCCAGCAGTTTACAGGGTCAGTACGAGCAGTACTTC